This entry describes one TCR beta chain. The target antigen is unknown. For the second PCR, which ran for about 6 to 11 cycles, a sample-barcoded 5' primer and a J-beta primer mix were used. MiXCR, applied by TCRdb to the 5' RACE reads, yields one record per CDR3 protein. Of about 1,400,000 distinct CDR3 sequences in the sample, approximately 38% are singletons; the top ten hold under 8%. The sample originates from a study of blood T cells in healthy people across ages. Overall study findings and caveats: Percentage of naive T cells showed a strong correlation with TCR beta diversity. Whereas aged donors had fewer naive CD4+ cells, long-lived donors had more of them and higher diversity.

The CDR3 is 11 amino acids. V dropped 5 bases and J dropped 4 bases, with 3 bases sitting between them. The germline V gene encodes CDR1 MNHEY and CDR2 SMNVEV (reference sequence). Each sample had at least 6.5 million PBMCs isolated. The V gene is TRBV27, the J gene TRBJ1-5; D remains unclear. Sequenced input: blood. This TCR was recovered from a woman younger than 30 in good health. CDR3 protein: CASSANQPQHF. The CDR3 DNA reads as TGTGCCAGCAGTGCGAATCAGCCCCAGCATTTT.